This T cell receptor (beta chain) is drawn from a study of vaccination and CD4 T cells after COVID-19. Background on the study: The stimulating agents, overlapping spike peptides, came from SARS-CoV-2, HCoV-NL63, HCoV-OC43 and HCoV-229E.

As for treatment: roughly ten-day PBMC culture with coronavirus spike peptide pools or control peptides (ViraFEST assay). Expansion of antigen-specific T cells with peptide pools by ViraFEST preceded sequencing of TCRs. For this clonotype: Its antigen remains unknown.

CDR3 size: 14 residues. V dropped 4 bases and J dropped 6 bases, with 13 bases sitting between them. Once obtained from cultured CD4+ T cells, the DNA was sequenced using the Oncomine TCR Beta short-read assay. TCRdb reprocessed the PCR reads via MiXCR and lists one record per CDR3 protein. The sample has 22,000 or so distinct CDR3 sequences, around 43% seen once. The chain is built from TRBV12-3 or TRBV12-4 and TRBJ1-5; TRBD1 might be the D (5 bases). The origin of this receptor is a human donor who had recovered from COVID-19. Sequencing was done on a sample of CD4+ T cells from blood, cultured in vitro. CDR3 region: CASSSTVGVQPQHF. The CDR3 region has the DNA TGTGCCAGCAGTTCCACGGTAGGGGTTCAGCCCCAGCATTTT.